A selection of T cell receptor beta chains follows, all from one sample in a study of cytomegalovirus exposure and HLA in healthy donors. Assay used: immunoSEQ multiplex PCR; TCRdb lists only in-frame clones, some missing. The repertoire holds roughly 200,000 clones, with 79% as singletons. The sequencing sample was made of PBMCs. These receptors originate from a woman between 40 and 50 years old in good health and CMV-seronegative. Both conserved end residues are part of each CDR3. Fields, in order: J gene, D gene, V gene, clone size, CDR3 protein, CDR3 DNA. The D gene is left open where the match is weak. For some rows the clone size is stated as once, few or many, or as a class when expanded; others skip it.

J gene: TRBJ1-1; D gene: -; V gene: TRBV19; clone size: -; CDR3 protein: CASSIAGNEAFF; CDR3 DNA: TGTGCCAGTAGTATAGCCGGGAATGAAGCTTTCTTT
J gene: TRBJ2-1; D gene: -; V gene: TRBV13; clone size: -; CDR3 protein: CASSLWDSQGRFF; CDR3 DNA: TGTGCCAGCAGCCTCTGGGACTCCCAGGGACGGTTCTTC
J gene: TRBJ2-7; D gene: -; V gene: TRBV30; clone size: -; CDR3 protein: CAWSVGGSGYEQYF; CDR3 DNA: TGTGCCTGGAGTGTAGGTGGGAGTGGCTACGAGCAGTACTTC
J gene: TRBJ2-2; D gene: TRBD2; V gene: TRBV28; clone size: -; CDR3 protein: CASSLAGDLTGELFF; CDR3 DNA: TGTGCCAGCAGTTTAGCGGGAGACCTCACCGGGGAGCTGTTTTTT
J gene: TRBJ2-1; D gene: -; V gene: TRBV9; clone size: -; CDR3 protein: CASSVELGSYEQFF; CDR3 DNA: TGTGCCAGCAGCGTAGAGCTAGGGAGCTATGAGCAGTTCTTC
J gene: TRBJ2-1; D gene: -; V gene: TRBV7-3; clone size: -; CDR3 protein: CASSSAIGEQFF; CDR3 DNA: TGTGCCAGCAGCTCCGCGATTGGTGAGCAGTTCTTC
J gene: TRBJ2-1; D gene: -; V gene: TRBV7-9; clone size: -; CDR3 protein: CASSQRGSLYNEQFF; CDR3 DNA: TGTGCCAGCAGCCAGAGGGGGTCCCTCTACAATGAGCAGTTCTTC
J gene: TRBJ2-2; D gene: TRBD2; V gene: TRBV5-1; clone size: -; CDR3 protein: CASSWGGDTGELFF; CDR3 DNA: TGCGCCAGCAGCTGGGGGGGAGACACCGGGGAGCTGTTTTTT
J gene: TRBJ2-5; D gene: TRBD1; V gene: TRBV28; clone size: -; CDR3 protein: CASSLLQGPLSEQYF; CDR3 DNA: TGTGCCAGCAGTTTATTACAGGGGCCCCTTAGTGAGCAGTACTTC
J gene: TRBJ2-1; D gene: TRBD2; V gene: TRBV28; clone size: -; CDR3 protein: CASSLWASGSKENEQFF; CDR3 DNA: TGTGCCAGCAGTTTATGGGCTAGCGGGAGTAAGGAAAATGAGCAGTTCTTC
J gene: TRBJ2-2; D gene: -; V gene: TRBV7-9; clone size: -; CDR3 protein: CASNTDRSDGELFF; CDR3 DNA: TGTGCCAGCAATACGGACAGAAGTGACGGGGAGCTGTTTTTT
J gene: TRBJ1-6; D gene: TRBD1; V gene: TRBV2; clone size: -; CDR3 protein: CASRLQGVYNSPLHF; CDR3 DNA: TGTGCCAGCAGGCTTCAGGGGGTCTATAATTCACCCCTCCACTTT
J gene: TRBJ1-1; D gene: -; V gene: TRBV19; clone size: -; CDR3 protein: CASSIVPGETEAFF; CDR3 DNA: TGTGCCAGTAGTATAGTTCCAGGGGAAACTGAAGCTTTCTTT
J gene: TRBJ1-1; D gene: -; V gene: TRBV6-6; clone size: -; CDR3 protein: CASGRGQAFF; CDR3 DNA: TGTGCCAGCGGGCGGGGTCAAGCTTTCTTT
J gene: TRBJ1-1; D gene: -; V gene: TRBV6-1; clone size: -; CDR3 protein: CASSGQFGAFF; CDR3 DNA: TGTGCCAGCAGCGGACAGTTTGGAGCTTTCTTT
J gene: TRBJ2-3; D gene: TRBD2; V gene: TRBV14; clone size: -; CDR3 protein: CASSQGGTSGYTDTQYF; CDR3 DNA: TGTGCCAGCAGCCAAGGAGGGACTAGCGGCTACACAGATACGCAGTATTTT
J gene: TRBJ1-1; D gene: TRBD1; V gene: TRBV10-2; clone size: -; CDR3 protein: CASRKPGQRNTEAFF; CDR3 DNA: TGCGCCAGCAGAAAACCGGGACAGAGGAACACTGAAGCTTTCTTT
J gene: TRBJ2-2; D gene: -; V gene: TRBV9; clone size: -; CDR3 protein: CASSEAADTGELFF; CDR3 DNA: TGTGCCAGCAGCGAGGCGGCGGACACCGGGGAGCTGTTTTTT
J gene: TRBJ2-7; D gene: TRBD2; V gene: TRBV7-8; clone size: -; CDR3 protein: CASSLGLASDLQYF; CDR3 DNA: TGTGCCAGCAGCTTGGGACTAGCGTCTGACTTGCAGTACTTC
J gene: TRBJ2-3; D gene: -; V gene: TRBV5-1; clone size: -; CDR3 protein: CASSLLARGTDTQYF; CDR3 DNA: TGCGCCAGCAGCTTGCTAGCACGGGGCACAGATACGCAGTATTTT
J gene: TRBJ1-2; D gene: -; V gene: TRBV9; clone size: -; CDR3 protein: CASSVGALPGLNYGYTF; CDR3 DNA: TGTGCCAGCAGCGTAGGGGCCCTCCCGGGACTCAACTATGGCTACACCTTC
J gene: TRBJ2-7; D gene: TRBD2; V gene: TRBV7-8; clone size: -; CDR3 protein: CASSLTSLFYEQYF; CDR3 DNA: TGTGCCAGCAGCTTGACTAGCCTCTTCTACGAGCAGTACTTC
J gene: TRBJ2-5; D gene: TRBD2; V gene: TRBV10-3; clone size: -; CDR3 protein: CAISRGLAGVAVVQETQYF; CDR3 DNA: TGTGCCATCAGTAGGGGACTAGCGGGAGTCGCCGTTGTACAAGAGACCCAGTACTTC
J gene: TRBJ2-3; D gene: TRBD1; V gene: TRBV6-5; clone size: -; CDR3 protein: CASSLGGLDTQYF; CDR3 DNA: TGTGCCAGCAGTTTAGGGGGCTTAGATACGCAGTATTTT
J gene: TRBJ1-5; D gene: -; V gene: TRBV30; clone size: -; CDR3 protein: CAWSGQHNQPQHF; CDR3 DNA: TGTGCCTGGTCCGGACAGCACAATCAGCCCCAGCATTTT
J gene: TRBJ1-2; D gene: -; V gene: TRBV7-9; clone size: -; CDR3 protein: CASSRGRTDYGYTF; CDR3 DNA: TGTGCCAGCAGCCGGGGAAGGACAGACTATGGCTACACCTTC
J gene: TRBJ2-7; D gene: TRBD1; V gene: TRBV4-3; clone size: -; CDR3 protein: CASSQDLEDRSSYEQYF; CDR3 DNA: TGCGCCAGCAGCCAAGATCTGGAGGACAGGAGCTCCTACGAGCAGTACTTC
J gene: TRBJ2-7; D gene: -; V gene: TRBV4-3; clone size: -; CDR3 protein: CASSQSSSETYEQYF; CDR3 DNA: TGCGCCAGCAGCCAGAGTAGCAGCGAGACCTACGAGCAGTACTTC
J gene: TRBJ2-1; D gene: -; V gene: TRBV4-3; clone size: few; CDR3 protein: CASSRTDFNNEQFF; CDR3 DNA: TGCGCCAGCAGCCGGACTGATTTTAACAATGAGCAGTTCTTC
J gene: TRBJ2-4; D gene: TRBD2; V gene: TRBV5-1; clone size: -; CDR3 protein: CASSSKLPGLAPSIQYF; CDR3 DNA: TGCGCCAGCAGCTCAAAACTCCCGGGACTAGCGCCATCCATTCAGTACTTC
J gene: TRBJ2-1; D gene: TRBD2; V gene: TRBV7-6; clone size: -; CDR3 protein: CASSLVLAGGGEQFF; CDR3 DNA: TGTGCCAGCAGCTTAGTGCTAGCGGGGGGTGGTGAGCAGTTCTTC
J gene: TRBJ2-7; D gene: TRBD1; V gene: TRBV2; clone size: -; CDR3 protein: CASRRQGATYEQYF; CDR3 DNA: TGTGCCAGCAGACGGCAGGGGGCCACCTACGAACAGTACTTC
J gene: TRBJ2-7; D gene: TRBD1; V gene: TRBV19; clone size: -; CDR3 protein: CASSTRGQRREQYF; CDR3 DNA: TGTGCCAGTAGTACCCGGGGACAGAGAAGGGAGCAGTACTTC
J gene: TRBJ1-2; D gene: -; V gene: TRBV23-1; clone size: -; CDR3 protein: CASSQWAGCYTF; CDR3 DNA: TGCGCCAGCAGTCAATGGGCCGGATGCTACACCTTC
J gene: TRBJ2-2; D gene: -; V gene: TRBV12-5; clone size: -; CDR3 protein: CASGLTAGELFF; CDR3 DNA: TGTGCTAGTGGTCTCACTGCCGGGGAGCTGTTTTTT
J gene: TRBJ1-1; D gene: TRBD1; V gene: TRBV30; clone size: -; CDR3 protein: CARDRGGTEAFF; CDR3 DNA: TGTGCCCGGGACAGGGGAGGCACTGAAGCTTTCTTT
J gene: TRBJ2-1; D gene: TRBD2; V gene: TRBV7-9; clone size: -; CDR3 protein: CASSLSGTSGTYNEQFF; CDR3 DNA: TGTGCCAGCAGCTTATCAGGGACTAGCGGCACCTACAATGAGCAGTTCTTC
J gene: TRBJ2-7; D gene: TRBD2; V gene: TRBV27; clone size: -; CDR3 protein: CASSNIGLAPGEQYF; CDR3 DNA: TGTGCCAGCAGTAACATAGGACTAGCACCGGGGGAGCAGTACTTC
J gene: TRBJ2-5; D gene: TRBD1; V gene: TRBV2; clone size: -; CDR3 protein: CANSFPGQQETQYF; CDR3 DNA: TGTGCCAACAGTTTTCCGGGACAGCAAGAGACCCAGTACTTC
J gene: TRBJ2-2; D gene: -; V gene: TRBV10-3; clone size: once; CDR3 protein: CAISESLDSRGTGELFF; CDR3 DNA: TGTGCCATCAGTGAGTCCTTGGACTCGCGAGGCACCGGGGAGCTGTTTTTT
J gene: TRBJ1-1; D gene: -; V gene: TRBV19; clone size: -; CDR3 protein: CASSIVRQGEAFF; CDR3 DNA: TGTGCCAGTAGTATCGTTCGGCAGGGTGAAGCTTTCTTT
J gene: TRBJ1-4; D gene: -; V gene: TRBV30; clone size: few; CDR3 protein: CAWSVRRGGNEKLFF; CDR3 DNA: TGTGCCTGGAGTGTACGGAGGGGTGGTAATGAAAAACTGTTTTTT
J gene: TRBJ1-1; D gene: TRBD1; V gene: TRBV9; clone size: -; CDR3 protein: CASSALSGGSRNTEAFF; CDR3 DNA: TGTGCCAGCAGCGCTCTATCAGGGGGTAGTCGAAACACTGAAGCTTTCTTT
J gene: TRBJ1-4; D gene: TRBD1; V gene: TRBV2; clone size: -; CDR3 protein: CASSETGTALNEKLFF; CDR3 DNA: TGTGCCAGCAGTGAAACCGGGACAGCTCTCAATGAAAAACTGTTTTTT
J gene: TRBJ2-5; D gene: TRBD1; V gene: TRBV4-3; clone size: -; CDR3 protein: CASSQTGQGGETQYF; CDR3 DNA: TGCGCCAGCAGCCAGACGGGACAGGGGGGCGAGACCCAGTACTTC
J gene: TRBJ2-1; D gene: TRBD2; V gene: TRBV6-5; clone size: -; CDR3 protein: CASSKGLAINNEQFF; CDR3 DNA: TGTGCCAGCAGTAAGGGACTAGCGATTAACAATGAGCAGTTCTTC
J gene: TRBJ2-1; D gene: TRBD2; V gene: TRBV11-2; clone size: -; CDR3 protein: CASSAGTTQYNEQFF; CDR3 DNA: TGTGCCAGCAGCGCGGGGACTACTCAATACAATGAGCAGTTCTTC
J gene: TRBJ2-1; D gene: TRBD2; V gene: TRBV6-6; clone size: -; CDR3 protein: CASSGTSQSYNEQFF; CDR3 DNA: TGTGCCAGCAGTGGGACTAGCCAGTCCTACAATGAGCAGTTCTTC
J gene: TRBJ2-5; D gene: -; V gene: TRBV5-1; clone size: few; CDR3 protein: CASRPGFQETQYF; CDR3 DNA: TGCGCCAGCAGGCCGGGATTCCAAGAGACCCAGTACTTC
J gene: TRBJ2-5; D gene: -; V gene: TRBV7-9; clone size: -; CDR3 protein: CASSSEGSGQETQYF; CDR3 DNA: TGTGCCAGCAGCTCAGAGGGTAGCGGACAAGAGACCCAGTACTTC
J gene: TRBJ2-7; D gene: TRBD1; V gene: TRBV4-2; clone size: -; CDR3 protein: CASSPNTGDEQYF; CDR3 DNA: TGTGCCAGCAGCCCTAACACAGGGGATGAGCAGTACTTC
J gene: TRBJ1-2; D gene: -; V gene: TRBV5-1; clone size: -; CDR3 protein: CASSLDWPARGYTF; CDR3 DNA: TGCGCCAGCAGCTTGGATTGGCCAGCCAGGGGCTACACCTTC
J gene: TRBJ1-4; D gene: TRBD1; V gene: TRBV30; clone size: -; CDR3 protein: CAWRDRVGANEKLFF; CDR3 DNA: TGTGCCTGGAGGGACAGGGTAGGAGCTAATGAAAAACTGTTTTTT
J gene: TRBJ2-7; D gene: -; V gene: TRBV6-6; clone size: -; CDR3 protein: CASSRDYEQYF; CDR3 DNA: TGTGCCAGCAGCCGGGACTACGAGCAGTACTTC